This entry describes one TCR beta chain. The V gene lost 1 base and the J gene lost 0 bases, with 9 bases spanning the gap. Germline CDR1 and CDR2: SNHLY and FYNNEI. CDR3 length: 16 residues. The data originate from a study of Ad26.COV2.S vaccination and SARS-CoV-2 variants. Specified treatment: some 19 received Ad26.COV2.S at low or high dose, single or two shots; 5 received placebo; per-sample allocation not given. The investigators took samples on day 63 after the first vaccine or placebo injection. The data were produced by immunoSEQ multiplex PCR, yet TCRdb's version contains in-frame clones alone and is incomplete. This sample yields about 350,000 clones, of which roughly 91% are seen a single time; roughly 5% belongs to the top ten.

The TCR sequence derives from a person between 18 and 65 years old who received the Ad26.COV2.S COVID-19 vaccine or a placebo. The sample consisted of peripheral blood, taken in a trial of Ad26.COV2.S vaccine versus placebo. V gene TRBV2 combines with J gene TRBJ2-2; unclear D gene. The CDR3 coding sequence is TGTGCCAGCAGTGAAGACCATCCTTCGAACACCGGGGAGCTGTTTTTT. Its translation is CASSEDHPSNTGELFF.